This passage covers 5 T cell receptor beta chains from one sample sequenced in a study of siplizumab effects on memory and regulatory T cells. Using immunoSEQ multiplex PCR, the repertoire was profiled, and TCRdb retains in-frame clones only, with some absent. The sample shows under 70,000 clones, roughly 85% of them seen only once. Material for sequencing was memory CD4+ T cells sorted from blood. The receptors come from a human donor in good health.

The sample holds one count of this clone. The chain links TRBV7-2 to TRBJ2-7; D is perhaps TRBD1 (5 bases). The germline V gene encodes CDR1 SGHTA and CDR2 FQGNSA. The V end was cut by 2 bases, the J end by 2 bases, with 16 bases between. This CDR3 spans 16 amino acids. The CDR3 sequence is CASSLRSGSPAYEQYF. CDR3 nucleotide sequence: TGTGCCAGCAGCTTACGTTCAGGGTCCCCCGCCTACGAGCAGTACTTC.

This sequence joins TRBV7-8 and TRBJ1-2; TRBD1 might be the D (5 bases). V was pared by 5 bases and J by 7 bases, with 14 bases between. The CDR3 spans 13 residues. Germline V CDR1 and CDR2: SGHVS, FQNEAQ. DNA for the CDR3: TGTGCCAGCAGCCTATCGGGGGTGGGTGGCTACACCTTC. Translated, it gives CASSLSGVGGYTF.

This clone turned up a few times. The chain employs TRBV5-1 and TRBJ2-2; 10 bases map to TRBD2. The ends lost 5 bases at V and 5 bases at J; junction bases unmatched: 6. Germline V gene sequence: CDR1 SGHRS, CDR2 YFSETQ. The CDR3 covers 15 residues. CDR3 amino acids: CASSPTSGITGELFF. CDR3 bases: TGCGCCAGCAGTCCCACTAGCGGGATAACCGGGGAGCTGTTTTTT. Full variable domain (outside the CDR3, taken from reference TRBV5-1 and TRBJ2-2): KAGVTQTPRYLIKTRGQQVTLSCSPISGHRSVSWYQQTPGQGLQFLFEYFSETQRNKGNFPGRFSGRQFSNSRSEMNVSTLELGDSALYLCASSPTSGITGELFFGEGSRLTVL.

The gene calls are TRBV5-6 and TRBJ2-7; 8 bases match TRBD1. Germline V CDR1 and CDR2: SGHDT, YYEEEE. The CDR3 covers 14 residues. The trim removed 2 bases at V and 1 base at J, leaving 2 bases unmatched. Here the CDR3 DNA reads TGTGCCAGCAGCTTTGGGACAGGATCCTACGAGCAGTACTTC. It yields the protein CASSFGTGSYEQYF.

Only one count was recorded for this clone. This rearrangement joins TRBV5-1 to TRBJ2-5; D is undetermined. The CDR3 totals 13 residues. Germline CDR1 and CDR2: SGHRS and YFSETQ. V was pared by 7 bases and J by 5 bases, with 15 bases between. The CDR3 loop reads CASSFQEKETQYF. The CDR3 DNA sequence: TGCGCCAGCTCATTTCAGGAGAAGGAGACCCAGTACTTC.